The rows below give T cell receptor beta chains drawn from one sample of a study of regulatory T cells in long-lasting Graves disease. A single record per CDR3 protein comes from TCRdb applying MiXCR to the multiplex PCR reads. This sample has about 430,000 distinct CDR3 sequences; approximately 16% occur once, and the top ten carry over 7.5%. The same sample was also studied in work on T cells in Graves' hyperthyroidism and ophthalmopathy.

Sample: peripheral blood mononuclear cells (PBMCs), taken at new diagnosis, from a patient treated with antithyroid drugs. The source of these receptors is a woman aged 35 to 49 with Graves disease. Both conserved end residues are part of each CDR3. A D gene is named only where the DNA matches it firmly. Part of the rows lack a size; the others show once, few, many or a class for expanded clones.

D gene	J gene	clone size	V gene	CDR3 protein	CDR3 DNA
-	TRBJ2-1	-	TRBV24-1	CATSDSVFRQSSYNEQFF	TGTGCCACCAGTGATTCCGTCTTCCGCCAGAGCTCCTACAATGAGCAGTTCTTC
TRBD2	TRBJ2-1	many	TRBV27	CASSPGGSGGPEQFF	TGTGCCAGCAGCCCCGGTGGTAGCGGGGGCCCTGAGCAGTTCTTC
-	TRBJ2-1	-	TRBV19	CASTSPDQPPYNEQFF	TGTGCCAGTACTAGCCCGGACCAACCCCCCTACAATGAGCAGTTCTTC
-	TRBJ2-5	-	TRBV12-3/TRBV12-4	CASHGQMEETQYF	TGTGCCAGCCATGGACAGATGGAAGAGACCCAGTACTTC
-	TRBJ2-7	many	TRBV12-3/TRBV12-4	CASSLINRNYEQYF	TGTGCCAGCAGTTTAATCAACAGAAACTACGAGCAGTACTTC
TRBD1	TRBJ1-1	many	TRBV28	CASSSWDRGNTEAFF	TGTGCCAGCAGTTCCTGGGACAGGGGGAACACTGAAGCTTTCTTT
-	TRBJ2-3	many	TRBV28	CASTRTNPANTQYF	TGTGCCAGCACCAGAACAAACCCCGCTAATACGCAGTATTTT
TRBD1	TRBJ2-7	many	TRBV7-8	CASSLGPGQGTYEQYF	TGTGCCAGCAGCCTCGGGCCAGGACAGGGCACCTACGAGCAGTACTTC
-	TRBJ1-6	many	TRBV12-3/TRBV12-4	CASKIGPLGRIRRRNLHF	TGTGCCAGCAAAATCGGCCCTCTCGGACGGATACGAAGGCGAAACCTCCACTTT
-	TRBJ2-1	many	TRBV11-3	CASSSRLDRRQFF	TGTGCCAGCAGCTCTCGTCTCGATCGGCGGCAGTTCTTC
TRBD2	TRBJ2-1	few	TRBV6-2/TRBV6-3	CASSYGLAIHNEQFF	TGTGCCAGCAGTTACGGACTAGCTATCCACAATGAGCAGTTCTTC
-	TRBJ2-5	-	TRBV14	CASSHKGSPNQETQYF	TGTGCCAGCAGCCACAAGGGGTCCCCAAACCAAGAGACCCAGTACTTC
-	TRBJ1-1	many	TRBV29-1	CSVAQGPNTEAFF	TGCAGCGTTGCCCAGGGTCCGAACACTGAAGCTTTCTTT
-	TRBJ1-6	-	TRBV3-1	CASSPHLASPLHF	TGTGCCAGCAGCCCCCACCTCGCTTCACCCCTCCACTTT
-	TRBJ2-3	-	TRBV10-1	CASSESAAGDTQYF	TGCGCCAGCAGTGAGTCGGCTGCGGGAGATACGCAGTATTTT
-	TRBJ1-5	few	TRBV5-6	CASSFGQMPNQPQHF	TGTGCCAGCAGCTTCGGTCAAATGCCCAATCAGCCCCAGCATTTT
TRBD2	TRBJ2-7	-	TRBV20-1	CSAPASGYEQYF	TGCAGTGCCCCCGCTAGCGGCTACGAGCAGTACTTC
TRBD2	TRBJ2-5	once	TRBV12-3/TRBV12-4	CASSRRGTSGETQYF	TGTGCCAGCAGTCGAAGGGGGACTAGCGGAGAGACCCAGTACTTC
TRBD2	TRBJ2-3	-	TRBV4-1	CASSHRGGEGSDTQYF	TGCGCCAGCAGCCACCGCGGGGGAGAGGGATCAGATACGCAGTATTTT
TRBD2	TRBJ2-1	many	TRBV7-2	CASSRGSGNYNEQFF	TGTGCCAGCAGCCGAGGGAGCGGGAACTACAATGAGCAGTTCTTC
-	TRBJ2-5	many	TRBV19	CASSPLRGLVGQETQYF	TGTGCCAGTAGTCCCCTCCGGGGGCTGGTTGGGCAAGAGACCCAGTACTTC
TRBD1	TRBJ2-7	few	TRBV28	CASSSLQGASYEQYF	TGTGCCAGCAGTTCCTTACAGGGGGCCTCCTACGAGCAGTACTTC
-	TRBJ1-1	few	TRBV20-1	CSARALVGAPRGAFF	TGCAGTGCTAGAGCTCTCGTGGGGGCCCCACGGGGAGCTTTCTTT
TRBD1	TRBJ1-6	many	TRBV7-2	CASSLAGTGGSYNSPLHF	TGTGCCAGCAGCTTAGCCGGGACAGGGGGCTCCTATAATTCACCCCTCCACTTT
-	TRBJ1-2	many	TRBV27	CASSFSGLTAGYTF	TGTGCCAGCAGTTTCTCCGGACTCACCGCAGGCTACACCTTC
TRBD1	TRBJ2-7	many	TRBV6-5	CASSYPGDRGPEQYF	TGTGCCAGCAGTTACCCCGGGGACAGGGGGCCCGAGCAGTACTTC
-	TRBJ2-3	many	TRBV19	CASSSPGPFSTDTQYF	TGTGCCAGTAGTTCTCCAGGACCCTTTAGCACAGATACGCAGTATTTT
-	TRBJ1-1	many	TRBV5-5	CASSLRQGYTEAFF	TGTGCCAGCAGCTTGAGGCAGGGGTATACTGAAGCTTTCTTT
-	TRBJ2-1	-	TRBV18	CASSPQSYNEQFF	TGTGCCAGCTCACCACAAAGTTACAATGAGCAGTTCTTC
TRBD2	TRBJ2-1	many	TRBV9	CASSSTGTSPYNEQFF	TGTGCCAGCAGCTCCACCGGGACTAGCCCTTACAATGAGCAGTTCTTC
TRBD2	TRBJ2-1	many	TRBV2	CASSSGRAMNEQFF	TGTGCCAGCTCCAGCGGGAGGGCCATGAATGAGCAGTTCTTC
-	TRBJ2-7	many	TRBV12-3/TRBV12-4	CASSSAYEQYF	TGTGCCAGCAGTTCGGCCTACGAGCAGTACTTC
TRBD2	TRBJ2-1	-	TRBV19	CASSIRALSGMANEQFF	TGTGCCAGTAGTATAAGAGCCCTTAGCGGGATGGCCAATGAGCAGTTCTTC
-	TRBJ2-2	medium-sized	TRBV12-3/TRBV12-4	CATSDPRGGGSNTGELFF	TGTGCCACCAGTGACCCCCGCGGAGGGGGCAGTAACACCGGGGAGCTGTTTTTT
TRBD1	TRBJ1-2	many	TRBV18	CASSPPGGRGYGYTF	TGTGCCAGCTCACCACCAGGGGGCCGGGGCTATGGCTACACCTTC
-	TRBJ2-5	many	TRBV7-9	CASLGGAWGETQYF	TGTGCCAGCTTGGGGGGAGCCTGGGGCGAGACCCAGTACTTC
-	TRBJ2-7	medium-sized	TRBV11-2	CASSFVGGYEQYF	TGTGCCAGCAGCTTCGTCGGGGGATACGAGCAGTACTTC
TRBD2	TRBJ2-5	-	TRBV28	CASSSDSGTSGNQETQYF	TGTGCCAGCAGTTCGGATTCCGGGACTAGCGGAAACCAAGAGACCCAGTACTTC
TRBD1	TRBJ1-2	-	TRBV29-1	CSVEEDRGSHGYTF	TGCAGCGTTGAAGAGGACAGGGGGAGCCATGGCTACACCTTC
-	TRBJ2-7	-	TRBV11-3	CASSVQTSEQYF	TGTGCCAGCAGCGTCCAGACTAGCGAGCAGTACTTC
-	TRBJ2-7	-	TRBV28	CASSLRGSYRPYEQYF	TGTGCCAGCAGTTTACGGGGGTCGTACCGTCCCTACGAGCAGTACTTC
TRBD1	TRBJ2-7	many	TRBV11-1	CASSGRDSHYEQYF	TGTGCCAGCAGCGGACGGGACAGCCACTACGAGCAGTACTTC
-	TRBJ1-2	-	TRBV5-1	CASRSSGTDFYGYTF	TGCGCCAGCAGAAGTTCCGGGACGGATTTCTATGGCTACACCTTC
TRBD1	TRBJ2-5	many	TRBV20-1	CSAPGQGALETQYF	TGCAGTGCTCCTGGACAGGGGGCTTTAGAGACCCAGTACTTC
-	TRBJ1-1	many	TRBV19	CASIGIEAFF	TGTGCCAGTATAGGGATTGAAGCTTTCTTT
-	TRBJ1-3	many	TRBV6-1	CASIPEAGGTSGNTIYF	TGTGCCAGCATCCCCGAGGCGGGGGGCACCTCTGGAAACACCATATATTTT
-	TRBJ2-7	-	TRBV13	CASTEGGRPFEQYF	TGTGCCAGCACCGAGGGTGGGAGGCCCTTTGAGCAGTACTTC